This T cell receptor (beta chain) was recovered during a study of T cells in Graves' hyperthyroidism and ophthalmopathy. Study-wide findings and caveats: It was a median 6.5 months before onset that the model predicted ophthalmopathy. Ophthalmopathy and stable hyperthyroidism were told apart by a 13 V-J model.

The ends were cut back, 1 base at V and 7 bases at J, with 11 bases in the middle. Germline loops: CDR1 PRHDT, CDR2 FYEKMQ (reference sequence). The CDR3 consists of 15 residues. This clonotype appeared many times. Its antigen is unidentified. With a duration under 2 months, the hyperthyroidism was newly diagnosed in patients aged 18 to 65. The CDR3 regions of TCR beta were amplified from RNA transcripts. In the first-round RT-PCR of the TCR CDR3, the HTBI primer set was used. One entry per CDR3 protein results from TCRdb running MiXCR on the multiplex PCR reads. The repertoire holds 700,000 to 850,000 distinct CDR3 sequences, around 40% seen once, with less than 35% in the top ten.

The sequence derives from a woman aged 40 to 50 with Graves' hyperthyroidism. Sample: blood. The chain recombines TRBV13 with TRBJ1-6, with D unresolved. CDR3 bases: TGTGCCAGCAGCTTAGCGCGGGGTTGGAATTCACCCCTCCACTTT. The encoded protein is CASSLARGWNSPLHF.